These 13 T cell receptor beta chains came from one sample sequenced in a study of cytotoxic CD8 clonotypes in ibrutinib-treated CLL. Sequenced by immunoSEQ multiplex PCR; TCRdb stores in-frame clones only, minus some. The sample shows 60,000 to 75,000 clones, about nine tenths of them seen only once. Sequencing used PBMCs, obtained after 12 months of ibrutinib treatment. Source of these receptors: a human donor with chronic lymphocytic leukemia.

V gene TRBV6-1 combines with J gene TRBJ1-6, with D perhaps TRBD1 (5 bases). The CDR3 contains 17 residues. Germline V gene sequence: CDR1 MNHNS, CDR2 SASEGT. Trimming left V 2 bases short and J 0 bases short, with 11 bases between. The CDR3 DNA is TGTGCCAGCAGTGAAAAGGGGCGTAGCTCCTATAATTCACCCCTCCACTTT. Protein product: CASSEKGRSSYNSPLHF.

CDR3 DNA: TGCGCCAGCAGCCGCCGACAGGGGGCCGGAGAGACCCAGTACTTC. This gives the protein CASSRRQGAGETQYF. The V and J genes are TRBV4-1 and TRBJ2-5; 10 positions agree with TRBD1. V trimming: 4 bases; J trimming: 4 bases; junction bases outside the gene matches: 6. The CDR3 is 15 residues long. The V gene's germline CDR1 is MGHRA and CDR2 YSYEKL.

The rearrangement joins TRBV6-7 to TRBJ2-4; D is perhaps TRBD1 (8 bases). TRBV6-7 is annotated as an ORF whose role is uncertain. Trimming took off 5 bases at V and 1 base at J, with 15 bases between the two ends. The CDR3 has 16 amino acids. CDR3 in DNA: TGTGCCAGCAGTCGGACAGGGAGGGAGGCCAAAAACATTCAGTACTTC. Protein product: CASSRTGREAKNIQYF.

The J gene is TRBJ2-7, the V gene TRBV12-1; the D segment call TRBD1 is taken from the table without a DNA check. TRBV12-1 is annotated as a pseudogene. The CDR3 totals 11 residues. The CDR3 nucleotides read TGTGCCAGCATCAGAAAATACGAGCAGTACTTC. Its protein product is CASIRKYEQYF.

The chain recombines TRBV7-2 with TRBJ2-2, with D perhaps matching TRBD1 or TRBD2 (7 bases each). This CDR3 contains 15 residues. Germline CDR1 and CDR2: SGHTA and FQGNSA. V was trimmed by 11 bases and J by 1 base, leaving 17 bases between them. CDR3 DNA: TGTGCCGAAGGGGGCGGCGGGGGGAACACCGGGGAGCTGTTTTTT. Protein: CAEGGGGGNTGELFF. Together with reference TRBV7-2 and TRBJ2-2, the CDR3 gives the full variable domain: GAGVSQSPSNKVTEKGKDVELRCDPISGHTALYWYRQSLGQGLEFLIYFQGNSAPDKSGLPSDRFSAERTGGSVSTLTIQRTQQEDSAVYLCAEGGGGGNTGELFFGEGSRLTVL.

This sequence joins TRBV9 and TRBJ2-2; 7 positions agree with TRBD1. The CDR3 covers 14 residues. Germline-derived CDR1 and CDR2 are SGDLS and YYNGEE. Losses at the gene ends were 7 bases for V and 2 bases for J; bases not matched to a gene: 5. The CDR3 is CASGTGDNTGELFF. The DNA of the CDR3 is TGTGCCAGCGGAACAGGGGATAACACCGGGGAGCTGTTTTTT.

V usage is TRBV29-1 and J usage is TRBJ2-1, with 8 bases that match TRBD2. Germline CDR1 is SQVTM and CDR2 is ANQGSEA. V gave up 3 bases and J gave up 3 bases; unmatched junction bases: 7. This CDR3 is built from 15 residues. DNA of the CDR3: TGCAGCGTTGATTTGGTGGGACTAGTCTACAATGAGCAGTTCTTC. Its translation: CSVDLVGLVYNEQFF.

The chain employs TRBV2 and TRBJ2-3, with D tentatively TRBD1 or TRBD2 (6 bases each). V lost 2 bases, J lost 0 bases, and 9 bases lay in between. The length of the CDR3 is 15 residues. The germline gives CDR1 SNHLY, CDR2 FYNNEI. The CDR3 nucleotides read TGTGCCAGCAGTGAACAGGGGACTAGCACAGATACGCAGTATTTT. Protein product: CASSEQGTSTDTQYF.

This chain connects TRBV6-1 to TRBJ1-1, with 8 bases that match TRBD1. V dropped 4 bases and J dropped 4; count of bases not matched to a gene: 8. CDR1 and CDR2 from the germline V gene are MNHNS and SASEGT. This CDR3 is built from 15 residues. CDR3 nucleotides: TGTGCCAGCAGTGTTACAGGGGGATGGAGCACTGAAGCTTTCTTT. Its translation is CASSVTGGWSTEAFF.

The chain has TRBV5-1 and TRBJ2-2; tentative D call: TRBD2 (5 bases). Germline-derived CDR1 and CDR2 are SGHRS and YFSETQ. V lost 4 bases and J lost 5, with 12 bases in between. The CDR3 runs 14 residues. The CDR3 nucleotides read TGCGCCAGCAGCGATTTACTAGAGACCGGGGAGCTGTTTTTT. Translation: CASSDLLETGELFF.

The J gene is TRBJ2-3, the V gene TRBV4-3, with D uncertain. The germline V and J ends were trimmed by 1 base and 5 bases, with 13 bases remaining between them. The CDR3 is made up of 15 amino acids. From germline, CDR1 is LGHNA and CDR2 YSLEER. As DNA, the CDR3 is TGCGCCAGCAGCCAAGGTAGTAGCTACGTAGATACGCAGTATTTT. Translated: CASSQGSSYVDTQYF.

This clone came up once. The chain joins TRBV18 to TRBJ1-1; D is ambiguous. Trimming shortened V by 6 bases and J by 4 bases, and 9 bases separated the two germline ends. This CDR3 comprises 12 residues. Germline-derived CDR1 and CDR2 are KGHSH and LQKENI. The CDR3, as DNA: TGTGCCAGCTCCCTCTCCGTCACTGAAGCTTTCTTT. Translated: CASSLSVTEAFF.

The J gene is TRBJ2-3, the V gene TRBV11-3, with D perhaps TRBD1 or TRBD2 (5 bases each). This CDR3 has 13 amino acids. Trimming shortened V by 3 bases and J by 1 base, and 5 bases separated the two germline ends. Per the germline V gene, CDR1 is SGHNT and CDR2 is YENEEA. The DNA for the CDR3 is TGTGCCAGCAGCTTGGGGGGCACAGATACGCAGTATTTT. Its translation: CASSLGGTDTQYF.